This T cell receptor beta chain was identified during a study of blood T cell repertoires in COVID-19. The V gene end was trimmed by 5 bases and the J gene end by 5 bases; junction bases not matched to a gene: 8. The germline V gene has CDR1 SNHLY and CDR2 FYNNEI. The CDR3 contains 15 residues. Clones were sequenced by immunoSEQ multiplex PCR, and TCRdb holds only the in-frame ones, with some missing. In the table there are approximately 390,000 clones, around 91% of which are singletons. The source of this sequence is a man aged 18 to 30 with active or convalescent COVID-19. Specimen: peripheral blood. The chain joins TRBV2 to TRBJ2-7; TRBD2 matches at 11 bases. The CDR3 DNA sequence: TGTGCCAGCAGTATAACTGAACTAGCGGGGGACGAGCAGTACTTC. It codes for CASSITELAGDEQYF.